Listed here is a single T cell receptor beta chain. The data belong to a study of blood T cell repertoires in COVID-19. Study context: PBMCs, B-cell-depleted T cells, or T cells were the source of the cDNA or gDNA that made up the material.

The V end was cut by 4 bases, the J end by 2 bases, with 8 bases between. CDR1 is SGDLS and CDR2 is YYNGEE in the germline V gene. The CDR3 sequence is 13 residues long. Methods used by the authors: Scientists estimated how many nucleated cells there were by amplifying reference gene primers. Repertoires were generated with immunoSEQ multiplex PCR, while TCRdb's copy carries only in-frame clones and drops some. V and J calls and clone size are as listed in that table; D and trimming were resolved from the DNA. The sample gives hundreds of thousands of clones, 80% to 90% of which show up once; around 1.4% is in the top ten.

This receptor was identified in a man older than 75 with acute or convalescent COVID-19. The sequenced sample was peripheral blood. This chain connects TRBV9 to TRBJ2-3, with D hard to call. CDR3: CASSFEVTDTQYF. Here the CDR3 DNA reads TGTGCCAGCAGCTTCGAGGTCACAGATACGCAGTATTTT.